The entry below gives a single TCR beta chain sequence along with its context. The data belong to a study of blood T cell repertoires in COVID-19. Study overall: Acute and convalescent COVID-19 samples came from the United States, Italy and Spain.

Germline-derived CDR1 and CDR2 are MNHEY and SVGEGT. The junction had 8 bases not matched to a gene; V was cut back by 6 bases and J by 4 bases. CDR3 size: 16 residues. Sequenced by immunoSEQ multiplex PCR; TCRdb stores in-frame clones only, minus some. The top ten clones hold more than 9% of a sample with under 300,000 clones, about 82% of them seen once. The chain has TRBV6-2 or TRBV6-3 and TRBJ2-7; 14 positions match TRBD2. This receptor was obtained from a man aged 80 or over with acute or convalescent COVID-19. Sequencing used peripheral blood. The CDR3 reads CASSYPGTSGGYEQYF. As DNA, the CDR3 is TGTGCCAGCAGCTATCCCGGGACTAGCGGGGGTTACGAGCAGTACTTC.